The rows below give T cell receptor beta chains drawn from one sample of a study of blood T cells in healthy people across ages. TCRdb redid the calling of the 5' RACE reads with MiXCR, one entry per CDR3 protein. The table records over a million distinct CDR3 sequences, approximately 42% of them present only once. Sequencing was done on a sample of blood. The receptors originated from a woman between 18 and 30 years old in good health. CDR3s include the opening cysteine and the closing phenylalanine or tryptophan. The D gene is left open where the match is weak. Part of the rows lack a size; the others show once, few, many or a class for expanded clones.

D gene,J gene,V gene,clone size,CDR3 DNA,CDR3 protein
TRBD1,TRBJ1-2,TRBV29-1,.,TGCAGCGGGATAGACAGGGCTCACTATGGCTACACCTTC,CSGIDRAHYGYTF
.,TRBJ2-7,TRBV21-1,.,TGTGCCAGCAGCAAAGTCCGGGGCAGGGGGCTAGTTAAAGGGGACCTTAATGAGCAGTACTTC,CASSKVRGRGLVKGDLNEQYF
.,TRBJ1-6,TRBV6-1,.,TGTGCCAGCAGTGAAGGATTGGCTCCAACCTTTTCACCCCTCCACTTT,CASSEGLAPTFSPLHF
.,TRBJ2-2,TRBV5-6,few,TGTGCCAGCAGCCGAGGGGGTTTAGTCGCCGGGGAGCTGTTTTTT,CASSRGGLVAGELFF
TRBD2,TRBJ2-1,TRBV6-1,.,TGTGCCAGCAGTGCCCCGCGGCTAGCGGGGAACAATGAGCAGTTCTTC,CASSAPRLAGNNEQFF
TRBD2,TRBJ2-5,TRBV7-2,few,TGTGCCAGCAGCTTTTCTAGGGGACTAGCGGGGGGCTTTGTGTACTTC,CASSFSRGLAGGFVYF
TRBD2,TRBJ2-1,TRBV27,.,TGTGCCAGCAGTTTATTGGGACTAGTCAATGAGCAGTTCTTC,CASSLLGLVNEQFF
TRBD1,TRBJ1-1,TRBV28,few,TGTGCCAGCAGTTCCACTACAGGGGGCGCGAGAGCTTTCTTT,CASSSTTGGARAFF
.,TRBJ1-1,TRBV12-3/TRBV12-4,few,TGTGCCAGCAGTTGGGGCAGGGGGAACACTGAAGCTTTCTTT,CASSWGRGNTEAFF
.,TRBJ2-7,TRBV25-1,.,TGTGCCAGCAGAGACACTGACAGCTACGAGCAGTACTTC,CASRDTDSYEQYF
.,TRBJ1-2,TRBV27,.,TGTGCCAGCAGTTCAACCCAGGGTTCCAACTATGGCTACACCTTC,CASSSTQGSNYGYTF
.,TRBJ1-5,TRBV28,.,TGTGCCAGCAGGGTCGGGGCCGGGGCAGGAGGGCCCCAGCATTTT,CASRVGAGAGGPQHF
.,TRBJ2-5,TRBV7-9,.,TGTGCCAGCGGGACTTGGCAAGAGACCCAGTACTTC,CASGTWQETQYF
TRBD1,TRBJ2-1,TRBV29-1,.,TGCAGCGTTGAGACAGGGAAGGGCTACAATGAGCAGTTCTTC,CSVETGKGYNEQFF
.,TRBJ2-7,TRBV29-1,.,TGCAGCGTATCTAAGGGGGGAGATAGCAATGAGCAGTACTTC,CSVSKGGDSNEQYF
.,TRBJ1-2,TRBV20-1,few,TGCAGTGCCCCCGAGGGGGGGAAGCAGCGGGGCTACACCTTC,CSAPEGGKQRGYTF
.,TRBJ2-7,TRBV28,.,TGTGCCAGCGATTATAAAGAGGCCCAGTACTTC,CASDYKEAQYF
.,TRBJ2-3,TRBV20-1,.,TGCAGTGCTAGAGATGTGACTAGACATAGGGATACGCAGTATTTT,CSARDVTRHRDTQYF
.,TRBJ2-7,TRBV13,.,TGTGCCAGCGGCTTCCTAGCACGCGAGCAGTACTTC,CASGFLAREQYF
TRBD1,TRBJ2-1,TRBV24-1,once,TGTGCCACCAGTGACCGACAGGGTGACAATGAGCAGTTCTTC,CATSDRQGDNEQFF